These 10 T cell receptor beta chains share one sample of origin, sequenced in a study of shared clonotypes between healthy human individuals. The table came from immunoSEQ multiplex PCR; TCRdb's copy has only in-frame clones and leaves some out. In the table there are 400,000 to 600,000 clones, 95% to 96% of which are singletons. The sequencing sample was made of naive CD4+ T cells sorted from blood. The subset is: CD45RA+ positively selected. These TCRs come from a woman younger than 45 in good health.

This rearrangement joins TRBV5-1 to TRBJ1-4, with 8 bases aligning to TRBD1. The J segment lost 8 bases and the V segment lost 0 bases, leaving 0 bases of the junction unmatched. CDR1 and CDR2 from the germline V gene are SGHRS and YFSETQ. The CDR3 is made up of 13 amino acids. The CDR3 region has the DNA TGCGCCAGCAGCTTGGGGGACAGGGAAAAACTGTTTTTT. This translates into CASSLGDREKLFF.

This chain links TRBV27 with TRBJ2-2; D remains ambiguous. This CDR3 has 13 amino acids. CDR1 is MNHEY and CDR2 is SMNVEV in the germline V gene (reference sequence). V was shortened by 5 bases and J by 1 base, with 5 bases between the two germline ends. CDR3 amino acids: CASSRRNTGELFF. The CDR3 DNA follows: TGTGCCAGCAGTAGGCGGAACACCGGGGAGCTGTTTTTT.

The table lists this clone with a count of one. The chain has TRBV5-1 and TRBJ1-6; no firm D call. Germline loops: CDR1 SGHRS, CDR2 YFSETQ. Trimming took 1 base from V and 3 from J, leaving 5 bases between them. This CDR3 is built from 14 residues. CDR3 sequence: CASSLSHYNSPLHF. Written as DNA, the CDR3 is TGCGCCAGCAGCTTGAGTCACTATAATTCACCCCTCCACTTT. The complete variable domain, with remaining parts taken from reference TRBV5-1 and TRBJ1-6, reads KAGVTQTPRYLIKTRGQQVTLSCSPISGHRSVSWYQQTPGQGLQFLFEYFSETQRNKGNFPGRFSGRQFSNSRSEMNVSTLELGDSALYLCASSLSHYNSPLHFGNGTRLTVT.

CDR3 sequence (DNA): TGTGCCAGCTCACCAGCCATCACAGGGGATACTGAAGCTTTCTTT. The encoded protein is CASSPAITGDTEAFF. The J gene is TRBJ1-1, the V gene TRBV18, with 7 positions matching TRBD1. The CDR3 is made up of 15 amino acids. Losses at the gene ends were 2 bases for V and 5 bases for J; bases not matched to a gene: 8. Looked up from germline, CDR1 is KGHSH and CDR2 is LQKENI.

This chain joins TRBV19 and TRBJ2-5; the D is unclear. This CDR3 has 15 residues. Germline lookup yields CDR1 LNHDA and CDR2 SQIVND (reference sequence). V was cut by 0 bases and J by 0 bases, with 8 bases left in between. The CDR3 DNA reads TGTGCCAGTAGTATAGATAAGTCGTACCAAGAGACCCAGTACTTC. Its translation: CASSIDKSYQETQYF.

This chain connects TRBV7-5 to TRBJ2-7; TRBD2 is the table's D call and was not checked against the DNA. TRBV7-5 is shown as a pseudogene. This CDR3 is built from 16 residues. The CDR3 region has the DNA TGTGTCAGAAGCTTAGTGTGGGCGAGGGAATACTACGAGCAGTACTTC. It yields the protein CVRSLVWAREYYEQYF.

A few counts support this clone. The J gene is TRBJ2-4, the V gene TRBV28, with D tentatively TRBD1 (5 bases). With 6 bases removed from V and 2 bases from J, the gap between germline ends came to 8 bases. CDR1 and CDR2 (germline): MDHEN, SYDVKM. CDR3 length equals 13 residues. CDR3: CASRQGSKNIQYF. The CDR3 bases are TGTGCCAGCAGGCAGGGTTCCAAAAACATTCAGTACTTC. The variable domain in full, with the rest retrieved from reference TRBV28 and TRBJ2-4, is DVKVTQSSRYLVKRTGEKVFLECVQDMDHENMFWYRQDPGLGLRLIYFSYDVKMKEKGDIPEGYSVSREKKERFSLILESASTNQTSMYLCASRQGSKNIQYFGAGTRLSVL.

This chain joins TRBV7-9 and TRBJ1-4, with 8 bases aligning to TRBD1. CDR1 SEHNR and CDR2 FQNEAQ come from the germline V gene (reference sequence). The CDR3 contains 15 residues. The ends lost 5 bases at V and 3 bases at J; junction bases unmatched: 5. For the CDR3, the DNA is TGTGCCAGCAGCGTAGGGACAGGCTCTAATGAAAAACTGTTTTTT. This codes for CASSVGTGSNEKLFF.

Comments on this clone: This sample also contains other DNA sequences that code for the same CDR3. The chain couples TRBV6-1 to TRBJ2-7, with D uncertain. The V and J ends lost 3 bases and 0 bases respectively, with 3 bases between them. Germline CDR1 reads MNHNS; CDR2 reads SASEGT. The CDR3 covers 12 residues. The CDR3 sequence: CASSESSYEQYF. DNA of the CDR3: TGTGCCAGCAGTGAGTCCTCCTACGAGCAGTACTTC.

About this clone itself: Other DNA sequences in this specimen translate into the identical CDR3. The chain links TRBV27 to TRBJ1-5; D remains unclear. The CDR3 has 13 amino acids. V gave up 1 base and J gave up 1 base, with 2 bases separating them. The germline gives CDR1 MNHEY, CDR2 SMNVEV (reference sequence). The CDR3 reads CASSLLSNQPQHF. Here the CDR3 DNA reads TGTGCCAGCAGTTTATTAAGCAATCAGCCCCAGCATTTT.